The T cell receptor beta chain described here comes from a study of CD8+ T cells in alopecia areata. Overall study context: Treated patients received oral tofacitinib, 5 to 10 mg twice daily. A 6-month period off drug followed tofacitinib, which lasted 6 to 18 months. General study results and limits: Across lesional scalp, and particularly alopecia totalis/universalis, clonality surpassed that of normal scalp. Between patients, shared TCR sequences were less clear than in mice. This was possibly due in part to HLA diversity in the patient population.

As concerns this clone: Its cognate antigen is unknown.

Reverse transcribed after extraction, RNA yielded cDNA as the sequencing template. The assay was immunoSEQ multiplex PCR, and TCRdb's table has in-frame clones only and misses some. The sample lists under 20,000 clones, approximately 70% occurring once. Punch biopsies of lesional scalp, plus peripheral blood, were taken from alopecia areata patients. This sequence was found in a human donor with alopecia areata. The sequences come from skin, collected at week 0.

CDR3 coding DNA: TGTGCCAGCACTCCCCCGGGGGGCGCAGGTGGCTACACCTTC. Translated, it gives CASTPPGGAGGYTF. The V and J genes are TRBV6-5 and TRBJ1-2, with a tentative D call TRBD1 (6 bases). Trimming took 7 bases from V and 7 from J, leaving 19 bases between them. This CDR3 contains 14 residues. CDR1 is MNHEY and CDR2 is SVGAGI in the germline V gene.